Below are 8 T cell receptor beta chains sequenced from a single sample in a study of beta chain features in type 1 diabetes. Reverse transcription of all isolated RNA meant that expressed TCRB transcripts were sequenced. Some clones are missing from TCRdb's copy, which holds only in-frame ones; the method was immunoSEQ multiplex PCR. Altogether about 340,000 clones are present, approximately 10% being singletons, with the ten largest covering approximately 1%. Study-level results: All four CD4+ subsets of Type 1 diabetes patients contained TCRB CDR3s that were moderately but significantly shorter.

These receptors' targets are unknown. Source material: central memory CD4+ T cells from blood. These TCRs come from a man aged 25 to 45 with type 1 diabetes.

This chain uses TRBV5-6 with TRBJ2-5; TRBD2 might be the D (6 bases). Between the trimmed V and J ends, which lost 0 bases and 5 bases, there was a span of 14 bases. The CDR3 has 15 amino acids. CDR1 and CDR2 (germline): SGHDT, YYEEEE. This CDR3 is CASSLAGGRGETQYF. CDR3 DNA: TGTGCCAGCAGCTTGGCCGGAGGGAGAGGGGAGACCCAGTACTTC.

Only a few counts were recorded for this clone. The chain carries TRBV2 and TRBJ1-5; D might be TRBD1 (6 bases). This CDR3 region has 13 residues. With 6 bases removed from V and 4 bases from J, the gap between germline ends came to 10 bases. Germline CDR1 and CDR2: SNHLY and FYNNEI. CDR3 amino acids: CASRQQGNQPQHF. The CDR3 region has the DNA TGTGCCAGCAGACAACAGGGAAATCAGCCCCAGCATTTT.

This clone was seen a handful of times. The rearrangement joins TRBV9 to TRBJ2-4; D may be TRBD1 (6 bases). Germline V gives CDR1 SGDLS, CDR2 YYNGEE. Trimming shortened V by 2 bases and J by 8 bases, and 20 bases separated the two germline ends. CDR3 size: 16 residues. The CDR3 bases are TGTGCCAGCAGCGTGGGAACAGGGTCCGTGACGGACATTCAGTACTTC. It codes for CASSVGTGSVTDIQYF. Together with reference TRBV9 and TRBJ2-4, the CDR3 gives the full variable domain: DSGVTQTPKHLITATGQRVTLRCSPRSGDLSVYWYQQSLDQGLQFLIQYYNGEERAKGNILERFSAQQFPDLHSELNLSSLELGDSALYFCASSVGTGSVTDIQYFGAGTRLSVL.

This clone was detected only a few times. The rearrangement joins TRBV5-6 to TRBJ1-5; possibly TRBD1 for D (6 bases). Germline CDR1 reads SGHDT; CDR2 reads YYEEEE. CDR3 length equals 15 residues. Trimming stripped 1 base from V and 7 bases from J, with 15 bases between. The CDR3 coding sequence is TGTGCCAGCAGCTTGCGGGGGGCAATGAAGCAGCCCCAGCATTTT. This gives the protein CASSLRGAMKQPQHF.

The table lists this clone with a few counts. The V gene is TRBV7-2, the J gene TRBJ2-3; D is perhaps TRBD2 (5 bases). The CDR3 totals 14 residues. Germline lookup yields CDR1 SGHTA and CDR2 FQGNSA. Trimming left V 11 bases short and J 0 bases short, with 15 bases between. The CDR3 protein is CAARADTSTDTQYF. The CDR3 nucleotides are TGTGCCGCGCGGGCGGATACTAGCACAGATACGCAGTATTTT.

This clone was detected a few times. CDR3 nucleotide sequence: TGCGCCAGCAGCCTCGGAACAGGGGGCTCCTACGAGCAGTACTTC. It is translated as CASSLGTGGSYEQYF. The chain uses TRBV4-3 and TRBJ2-7; 8 nucleotides align to TRBD1. CDR3 size: 15 residues. CDR1 and CDR2 (germline): LGHNA, YSLEER. Trimming took 4 bases from V and 0 from J; bases not matched to a gene: 5.

The sample holds a few counts of this clone. Other DNA sequences in the same sample also yield this CDR3. The chain combines TRBV6-6 with TRBJ1-5; D remains unclear. V was shortened by 1 base and J by 0 bases, with 7 bases between the two germline ends. CDR1 is MNHNY, CDR2 SVGAGI, per germline (reference sequence). CDR3 length: 15 residues. Here the CDR3 DNA reads TGTGCCAGCAGTTACTGGCAAGATAGCAATCAGCCCCAGCATTTT. Encoded protein: CASSYWQDSNQPQHF.

This clone was seen a handful of times. V and J are TRBV7-9 and TRBJ2-7, with 9 bases matching TRBD2. This CDR3 region has 16 residues. J gave up 3 bases and V 4 bases, and 10 bases lay outside the gene matches. The germline V gene has CDR1 SEHNR and CDR2 FQNEAQ (reference sequence). CDR3 sequence reads: CASSSRRTSDRYEQYF. CDR3 sequence (DNA): TGTGCCAGCAGCTCGAGACGGACTAGCGACCGCTACGAGCAGTACTTC.